This TCR beta chain was recovered during a study of T cell responses to AZD1222 COVID-19 vaccine. Regarding the study as a whole: Reportedly, nearly half the spike-specific TCRs target unmutated variant regions.

The germline V gene has CDR1 MNHEY and CDR2 SVGAGI. The CDR3 length is 15 residues. With 11 bases removed from V and 1 base from J, the gap between germline ends came to 15 bases. Turning to this clone: The antigen is undetermined.

The protocol was immunoSEQ multiplex PCR, while the TCRdb copy is restricted to in-frame clones and leaves out a portion. The sample has about 150,000 clones; 92% are singletons. The sample was peripheral blood, taken 28 days after the second AZD1222 dose. The chain has TRBV6-5 and TRBJ2-6, with a tentative D call TRBD2 (6 bases). The TCR was taken from an adult who received the AZD1222 COVID-19 vaccine. The CDR3 here is CAEASEGSGANVLTF. CDR3 coding DNA: TGTGCCGAAGCCTCGGAGGGTTCTGGGGCCAACGTCCTGACTTTC.